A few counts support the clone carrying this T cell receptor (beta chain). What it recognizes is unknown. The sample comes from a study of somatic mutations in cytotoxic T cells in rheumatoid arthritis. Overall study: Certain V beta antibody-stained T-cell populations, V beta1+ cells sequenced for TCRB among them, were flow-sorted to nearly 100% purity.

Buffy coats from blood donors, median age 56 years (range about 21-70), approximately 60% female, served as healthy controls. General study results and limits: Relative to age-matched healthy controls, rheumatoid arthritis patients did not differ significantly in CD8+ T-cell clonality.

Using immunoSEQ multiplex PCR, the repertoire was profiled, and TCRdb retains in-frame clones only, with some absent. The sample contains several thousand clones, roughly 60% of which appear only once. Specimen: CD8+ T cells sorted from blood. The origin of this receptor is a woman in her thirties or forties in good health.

CDR3 DNA: TGTGCCAGCAGTTTCAGCGAGGGATATAACATTCAGTACTTC. It codes for CASSFSEGYNIQYF. The chain uses TRBV7-9 and TRBJ2-4; a possible D gene is TRBD2 (5 bases). Germline CDR1 SEHNR, CDR2 FQNEAQ (reference sequence). The CDR3 has 14 residues. Trimming took off 6 bases at V and 7 bases at J, with 16 bases between the two ends.